One and the same sample provided the 31 T cell receptor beta chains below, sequenced in a study of siplizumab effects on memory and regulatory T cells. Produced via immunoSEQ multiplex PCR; TCRdb's table is partial and in-frame only. The top ten hold about 0.6% of the sample, which has some 100,000 clones, 94% seen once. Sequencing was performed on Tregs sorted from blood. These receptors were taken from a human donor in good health.

The chain joins TRBV19 to TRBJ2-5, with D perhaps matching TRBD2 (6 bases). Germline V gives CDR1 LNHDA, CDR2 SQIVND (reference sequence). Trimming removed 9 bases from V and 4 bases from J, with 24 bases in between. The CDR3 is 16 amino acids. The CDR3 sequence is CASQLAGTPGVETQYF. The CDR3 region has the DNA TGTGCCAGCCAGCTGGCCGGGACTCCGGGGGTAGAGACCCAGTACTTC.

The chain recombines TRBV7-3 with TRBJ1-1, with D hard to call. Germline lookup yields CDR1 SGHTA and CDR2 FQGTGA. The CDR3 is 14 residues long. Trimming took 0 bases from V and 1 from J, leaving 6 bases between them. The CDR3 spells CASSLTSGNTEAFF. DNA for the CDR3: TGTGCCAGCAGCTTAACGTCGGGGAACACTGAAGCTTTCTTT.

V usage is TRBV5-1 and J usage is TRBJ1-5, with D possibly matching TRBD1 (5 bases). The CDR3 runs to 15 residues. CDR1 and CDR2 (germline): SGHRS, YFSETQ. Trimming left V 2 bases short and J 0 bases short, with 9 bases between. In nucleotides, the CDR3 is TGCGCCAGCAGCTTTGGGGACGGTAGCAATCAGCCCCAGCATTTT. Amino acid sequence: CASSFGDGSNQPQHF.

V gene TRBV5-4 combines with J gene TRBJ2-3, with TRBD2 identical over 10 bases. This CDR3 is built from 17 residues. The trim removed 0 bases at V and 5 bases at J, leaving 9 bases unmatched. Germline CDR1 and CDR2: SGHNT and YYREEE (reference sequence). In nucleotides, the CDR3 is TGTGCCAGCAGCTTGGGTCTAGCGGGGGTAGTAGGAGATACGCAGTATTTT. Translating gives CASSLGLAGVVGDTQYF.

This chain joins TRBV5-6 and TRBJ2-6; D not certain. V lost 7 bases, J lost 1 base, and 12 bases lay in between. Per the germline V gene, CDR1 is SGHDT and CDR2 is YYEEEE. The CDR3 sequence is 15 residues long. The CDR3 is CASGHRLSGANVLTF. The CDR3 DNA reads TGTGCCAGCGGCCATCGTCTGTCTGGGGCCAACGTCCTGACTTTC.

The V call is TRBV7-8, the J call TRBJ2-7, with TRBD2 matching 7 bases. The CDR3 covers 14 residues. The trim removed 5 bases at V and 5 bases at J, leaving 9 bases unmatched. CDR1 and CDR2 from the germline V gene are SGHVS and FQNEAQ. CDR3 in DNA: TGTGCCAGCAGCCAGAGCGGGAACATAGACGAGCAGTACTTC. Amino acids: CASSQSGNIDEQYF.

This chain joins TRBV2 and TRBJ2-1, with no clear D. From germline, CDR1 is SNHLY and CDR2 FYNNEI. Trimming pared 8 bases from V and 7 bases from J, leaving 6 bases between. The CDR3 is made up of 10 amino acids. The CDR3: CASYGNEQFF. In nucleotides, the CDR3 is TGTGCCAGCTACGGGAATGAGCAGTTCTTC.

The chain uses TRBV23-1 and TRBJ2-7; a possible D gene is TRBD2 (5 bases). TRBV23-1 is assigned to the ORF class and has an uncertain function. The CDR3 contains 14 residues. The V gene lost 6 bases and the J gene lost 3 bases, with 15 bases spanning the gap. CDR3 protein: CASSPVQRNYEQYF. DNA for the CDR3: TGCGCCAGCAGCCCCGTTCAGCGGAACTACGAGCAGTACTTC.

The chain employs TRBV7-2 and TRBJ1-1; 8 bases are a match to TRBD1. The CDR3 extends over 16 amino acids. With V trimmed by 2 bases and J by 4 bases, 9 bases remained unmatched. Germline V gene data show CDR1 as SGHTA and CDR2 as FQGNSA. CDR3 amino acids: CASSLSDRVRGTEAFF. CDR3 DNA: TGTGCCAGCAGCTTATCGGACAGGGTGCGGGGCACTGAAGCTTTCTTT.

The gene calls are TRBV5-4 and TRBJ2-5; D gene ambiguous. The CDR3 runs to 13 residues. The germline CDR1 and CDR2 sequences are SGHNT and YYREEE (reference sequence). The V end was cut by 4 bases, the J end by 2 bases, with 9 bases between. In nucleotides, the CDR3 is TGTGCCAGCAGCGTAATAGCTCAAGAGACCCAGTACTTC. Encoded protein: CASSVIAQETQYF.

V usage is TRBV5-5 and J usage is TRBJ2-3, with unresolved D. V shed 1 base and J shed 4 bases, with 4 bases lying between them. In germline, CDR1 is SGHKS, CDR2 YYEKEE (reference sequence). The CDR3 sequence is 12 residues long. The CDR3 region has the DNA TGTGCCAGCAGCTTGTTTGCAGATACGCAGTATTTT. Residues: CASSLFADTQYF.

This chain joins TRBV7-6 and TRBJ2-3; D is uncertain. Between the trimmed V and J ends, which lost 2 bases and 6 bases, there was a span of 12 bases. The CDR3 spans 14 residues. Germline assignment: CDR1 SGHVS and CDR2 FNYEAQ. CDR3 loop: CASSLSSSVDTQYF. CDR3 nucleotide sequence: TGTGCCAGCAGCTTATCTAGTTCAGTCGATACGCAGTATTTT.

The chain recombines TRBV7-2 with TRBJ2-1, with TRBD2 matching over 7 bases. Per germline, CDR1 SGHTA and CDR2 FQGNSA. This CDR3 is built from 14 residues. V shed 4 bases and J 6 bases; nucleotides not matched to a gene: 6. The DNA for the CDR3 is TGTGCCAGCAGCTGGGGCGGGAGTGCCAATGAGCAGTTCTTC. This translates into CASSWGGSANEQFF. Full variable domain (missing parts from reference TRBV7-2 and TRBJ2-1): GAGVSQSPSNKVTEKGKDVELRCDPISGHTALYWYRQSLGQGLEFLIYFQGNSAPDKSGLPSDRFSAERTGGSVSTLTIQRTQQEDSAVYLCASSWGGSANEQFFGPGTRLTVL.

This chain uses TRBV28 with TRBJ2-1; possibly TRBD1 for D (6 bases). Germline V lookup: CDR1 MDHEN, CDR2 SYDVKM. This CDR3 has 15 residues. The germline V and J ends were trimmed by 3 bases and 5 bases, with 14 bases remaining between them. The CDR3 DNA sequence: TGTGCCAGCAGTTTCAGCCAGGGGCCCCACAATGAGCAGTTCTTC. As protein: CASSFSQGPHNEQFF.

J is TRBJ2-3 and V is TRBV7-9; D ambiguous. Germline assignment: CDR1 SEHNR and CDR2 FQNEAQ (reference sequence). With 1 base removed from V and 0 bases from J, the gap between germline ends came to 8 bases. This CDR3 has 15 amino acids. The CDR3: CASSLGLFSTDTQYF. The CDR3 coding sequence is TGTGCCAGCAGCTTAGGGCTATTTAGCACAGATACGCAGTATTTT.

The chain uses TRBV5-1 and TRBJ2-2; D is ambiguous. The length of the CDR3 is 14 residues. V lost 0 bases, J lost 4 bases, and 7 bases lay in between. Germline CDR1 reads SGHRS; CDR2 reads YFSETQ. The CDR3 DNA sequence: TGCGCCAGCAGCTTGGGAGTGGCCACCGGGGAGCTGTTTTTT. Protein sequence: CASSLGVATGELFF.

This chain uses TRBV28 with TRBJ2-7, with D hard to call. CDR1 MDHEN and CDR2 SYDVKM come from the germline V gene. Trimming removed 6 bases at V and 2 bases at J, with 20 bases between. The CDR3 is 16 amino acids. In DNA form, the CDR3 reads TGTGCCAGCAGCCTGCCTGGCAGGCCCGCTGCCTACGAGCAGTACTTC. It specifies CASSLPGRPAAYEQYF.

This chain uses TRBV6-5 with TRBJ1-2; a possible D gene is TRBD1 (6 bases). Deletions cut 1 base from V and 8 bases from J, with 17 bases between. Germline-derived CDR1 and CDR2 are MNHEY and SVGAGI. CDR3 length equals 15 residues. The CDR3 is CASSYLARDTKGYTF. CDR3 DNA: TGTGCCAGCAGTTACTTGGCCCGGGACACGAAGGGCTACACCTTC.

This chain uses TRBV4-1 with TRBJ2-5, with 7 bases fitting TRBD2. This CDR3 has 14 amino acids. V lost 1 base, J lost 5 bases, and 4 bases stayed unmatched. Per germline, CDR1 MGHRA and CDR2 YSYEKL. CDR3 protein: CASSQGTSTETQYF. Here the CDR3 DNA reads TGCGCCAGCAGCCAAGGGACTAGTACCGAGACCCAGTACTTC.

The chain uses TRBV11-2 and TRBJ2-5; D may be TRBD2 (7 bases). With 5 bases removed from V and 5 bases from J, the gap between germline ends came to 18 bases. This CDR3 is 15 amino acids long. The germline gives CDR1 SGHAT, CDR2 FQNNGV. CDR3 sequence (DNA): TGTGCCAGCAGCCGTGGGGGGGGCCGGTGGGAGACCCAGTACTTC. This gives the protein CASSRGGGRWETQYF.

The rearrangement uses TRBV6-5 and TRBJ1-3, with D perhaps matching TRBD1 (6 bases). CDR3 length: 15 amino acids. Trimming took 5 bases from V and 3 from J, leaving 14 bases between them. Germline values: CDR1 MNHEY, CDR2 SVGAGI. The CDR3 DNA reads TGTGCCAGCAGTACGACAGGACCTTATGGAAACACCATATATTTT. It codes for CASSTTGPYGNTIYF.

Worth noting for this clone: The sample contains more than one DNA sequence encoding this CDR3. V usage is TRBV19 and J usage is TRBJ1-1, with a tentative D call TRBD1 (5 bases). Germline CDR1 and CDR2: LNHDA and SQIVND (reference sequence). This CDR3 region has 13 residues. Deletions cut 7 bases from V and 5 bases from J, with 14 bases between. In nucleotides, the CDR3 is TGTGCCAGTAAGGACAAGCAGCAAACTGAAGCTTTCTTT. This sequence encodes CASKDKQQTEAFF.

The V gene is TRBV27, the J gene TRBJ1-2; D gene unclear. Germline CDR1 is MNHEY and CDR2 is SMNVEV (reference sequence). Trimming stripped 6 bases from V and 8 bases from J, with 16 bases between. The CDR3 is 13 residues long. CDR3 nucleotide sequence: TGTGCCAGCAGCCTGTCCCGGGTGGGAGGCTACACCTTC. It specifies CASSLSRVGGYTF.

The genes are TRBV27 and TRBJ1-1; TRBD1 aligns across 11 bases. Germline V gene data show CDR1 as MNHEY and CDR2 as SMNVEV (reference sequence). Losses at the gene ends were 5 bases for V and 1 base for J; bases not matched to a gene: 6. This CDR3 spans 16 amino acids. This chain's CDR3 is CASSRGQGAGNTEAFF. CDR3 bases: TGTGCCAGCAGTCGAGGACAGGGGGCAGGGAACACTGAAGCTTTCTTT.

J is TRBJ2-1 and V is TRBV19; possible D gene TRBD1, 5 bases. The CDR3 is 14 residues long. V was shortened by 6 bases and J by 8 bases, with 17 bases between the two germline ends. CDR1 and CDR2 (germline): LNHDA, SQIVND (reference sequence). The CDR3 region is CASRQAISSYEQFF. CDR3 in DNA: TGTGCCAGTAGACAGGCGATATCGAGCTATGAGCAGTTCTTC.

The chain combines TRBV6-1 with TRBJ2-7; TRBD1 or TRBD2 may be the D gene (5 bases each). With 8 bases removed from V and 6 bases from J, the gap between germline ends came to 20 bases. The CDR3 has 14 residues. Germline V gives CDR1 MNHNS, CDR2 SASEGT. This CDR3 is CASRPLRPGTEQYF. The DNA of the CDR3 is TGTGCCAGCCGCCCCCTGCGTCCGGGGACCGAGCAGTACTTC.

The rearrangement links TRBV11-1 to TRBJ2-4; D may correspond to TRBD1 or TRBD2 (5 bases each). The CDR3 length is 14 residues. Germline CDR1 and CDR2: SGHAT and FQDESV (reference sequence). V lost 5 bases and J 5 bases, leaving 13 bases between the germline ends. The CDR3 loop is CASSAGGPENIQYF. The DNA for the CDR3 is TGTGCCAGCAGCGCTGGGGGACCGGAAAACATTCAGTACTTC. Looking up the rest from reference TRBV11-1 and TRBJ2-4 gives the full variable domain: EAEVAQSPRYKITEKSQAVAFWCDPISGHATLYWYRQILGQGPELLVQFQDESVVDDSQLPKDRFSAERLKGVDSTLKIQPAELGDSAMYLCASSAGGPENIQYFGAGTRLSVL.

The rearrangement joins TRBV19 to TRBJ1-5; maybe TRBD1 (6 bases). The CDR3 length is 14 residues. The V and J ends lost 4 bases and 5 bases respectively, with 12 bases between them. The germline V gene encodes CDR1 LNHDA and CDR2 SQIVND (reference sequence). The CDR3 protein is CASSTGGADQPQHF. The CDR3 DNA is TGTGCCAGTAGTACGGGGGGGGCTGATCAGCCCCAGCATTTT. Supplemented by reference TRBV19 and TRBJ1-5, the full variable domain reads DGGITQSPKYLFRKEGQNVTLSCEQNLNHDAMYWYRQDPGQGLRLIYYSQIVNDFQKGDIAEGYSVSREKKESFPLTVTSAQKNPTAFYLCASSTGGADQPQHFGDGTRLSIL.

V usage is TRBV5-1 and J usage is TRBJ2-2; the D gene is possibly TRBD2 (6 bases). V lost 4 bases and J lost 4, with 11 bases in between. Germline CDR1 reads SGHRS; CDR2 reads YFSETQ. The CDR3 loop spans 14 amino acids. CDR3 bases: TGCGCCAGCAGCCCGGTGGGGGGCACCGGGGAGCTGTTTTTT. Its translation: CASSPVGGTGELFF.

CDR3 in DNA: TGCGCCAGCAGCTTGGCTAGCGGGACGATCTCAGGAGGGAATGAGCAGTTCTTC. Translated: CASSLASGTISGGNEQFF. The V call is TRBV5-1, the J call TRBJ2-1, with 9 bases aligning to TRBD2. The ends lost 0 bases at V and 7 bases at J; junction bases unmatched: 14. There are 18 residues in the CDR3. Germline CDR1 and CDR2: SGHRS and YFSETQ.

This chain uses TRBV2 with TRBJ2-4, with TRBD2 matching 14 bases. After removal of 8 bases from V and 9 bases from J, the junction contained 6 bases not matched to a gene. CDR3 length: 14 amino acids. Germline CDR1 reads SNHLY; CDR2 reads FYNNEI. CDR3 region: CASALGLAGVIQYF. In DNA, the CDR3 is TGTGCCAGCGCCCTGGGACTAGCGGGAGTCATTCAGTACTTC.